Listed below are T cell receptor beta chains from one sample, sequenced in a study of T cell repertoires in cytomegalovirus infection. In TCRdb, the reads were re-called with MiXCR into one record per CDR3 protein. The sample shows fewer than 700,000 distinct CDR3 sequences, approximately 24% of them seen only once. The sequenced sample consisted of CD8+ T cells from PBMCs. The source of these receptors is a human donor in good health (CMV status not recorded). Some clones in this sample may be carry-over from other donors' samples. Each CDR3 is given with its conserved first and last residue. D genes are given only for firm matches. The size field is filled for only some rows; it gives once, few, many or a size class.

clone size,V gene,CDR3 length,J gene,D gene,CDR3 DNA,CDR3 protein
few,TRBV5-4,16,TRBJ2-1,TRBD2,TGTGCCAGCAGCTTGAGTAGACTAGCGGAAAACAATGAGCAGTTCTTC,CASSLSRLAENNEQFF
-,TRBV6-8,15,TRBJ2-2,TRBD1,TGTGCCAGCAGTTACTCAGGGGGCCGGACCGGGGAGCTGTTTTTT,CASSYSGGRTGELFF
-,TRBV7-9,14,TRBJ2-5,-,TGTGCCAGCAGCTTAGAAGGAAAACAAGAGACCCAGTACTTC,CASSLEGKQETQYF
-,TRBV29-1,15,TRBJ1-5,-,TGCAGCGTTGAAATTTCAGGGGATAGCAATCAGCCCCAGCATTTT,CSVEISGDSNQPQHF
-,TRBV19,16,TRBJ2-3,TRBD2,TGTGCCAGTAGTAATTCTCGGGGGGTCAGCACAGATACGCAGTATTTT,CASSNSRGVSTDTQYF
-,TRBV28,15,TRBJ2-2,-,TGTGCCAGCAGGACCACTGAGGGACGGGTGGAGGAGCTGTTTTTT,CASRTTEGRVEELFF
few,TRBV7-6,11,TRBJ2-1,-,TGTGCCAGCAACCAGGGGTCCGAGCAGTTCTTC,CASNQGSEQFF
-,TRBV6-2/TRBV6-3,15,TRBJ1-2,TRBD1,TGTGCCAGCAGTTACGCCGGGACAGCTTCTTATGGCTACACCTTC,CASSYAGTASYGYTF
-,TRBV20-1,16,TRBJ1-5,-,TGCAGTGCTAGATCCTATGGGCTCGAGGGCAATCAGCCCCAGCATTTT,CSARSYGLEGNQPQHF
-,TRBV4-2,10,TRBJ2-7,-,TGTGCCAGCAGCGGGGACGAGCAGTACTTC,CASSGDEQYF
-,TRBV27,14,TRBJ2-5,-,TGTGCCAGCAGTTTATCGAAGGGACTGGAGACCCAGTACTTC,CASSLSKGLETQYF
many,TRBV10-3,15,TRBJ2-4,TRBD2,TGTGCCATCAAATCGGGACTAGCGGGGGGGCACATTCAGTACTTC,CAIKSGLAGGHIQYF
-,TRBV28,16,TRBJ1-1,-,TGTGCCAGCAGTTCAAGACCGGGACACTTGAACACTGAAGCTTTCTTT,CASSSRPGHLNTEAFF
-,TRBV7-9,14,TRBJ1-2,-,TGTGCCAGCAGCCCCAGGGAGGCCCGAAATGGCTACACCTTC,CASSPREARNGYTF
many,TRBV7-2,16,TRBJ1-5,-,TGTGCCAGCAGCCCCGCTTCTTGGAGGGCAGAACAGCCCCAGCATTTT,CASSPASWRAEQPQHF
-,TRBV29-1,14,TRBJ2-7,-,TGCAGCGTTGCCTCGGGGGAACGGAGGAACGAGCAGTACTTC,CSVASGERRNEQYF
many,TRBV28,14,TRBJ2-5,-,TGTGCCAGCAGTTTAAGGGGATCCCAAGAGACCCAGTACTTC,CASSLRGSQETQYF
once,TRBV5-3,14,TRBJ1-5,-,TGTGCCAGCAGCCCAGGGAAGGGCAATCAGCCCCAGCATTTT,CASSPGKGNQPQHF
few,TRBV29-1,14,TRBJ2-5,TRBD1,TGCAGCGCTCCAGGGGGCTCGGGCCAAGAGACCCAGTACTTC,CSAPGGSGQETQYF
few,TRBV28,17,TRBJ2-5,TRBD2,TGTGCCAGCACCAAACGGGCGGGGCTAGCGGGGGGAAAGACCCAGTACTTC,CASTKRAGLAGGKTQYF
-,TRBV20-1,16,TRBJ2-3,TRBD2,TGCAGTGCTAGGCTAGCGGGGGGATCAACCACAGATACGCAGTATTTT,CSARLAGGSTTDTQYF
-,TRBV18,15,TRBJ2-4,-,TGTGCCAGCTCACCGGACGGGGCGACCAAAAACATTCAGTACTTC,CASSPDGATKNIQYF
many,TRBV7-9,14,TRBJ1-2,-,TGTGCCAGCAGCCCCAAGGCGGACAGCTATGGCTACACCTTC,CASSPKADSYGYTF
-,TRBV5-5,15,TRBJ1-1,-,TGTGCCAGCAGCTCCTACCTCGGCACGGCCACTGAAGCTTTCTTT,CASSSYLGTATEAFF
-,TRBV7-2,15,TRBJ1-4,TRBD1,TGTGCCAGCAGCAGCCCGGACAGGGAGGGTGAAAAACTGTTTTTT,CASSSPDREGEKLFF
-,TRBV11-1,18,TRBJ1-4,-,TGTACCAGCAGCTTAGGACCACTCGGGGGAAGGGGAGAAGAAAAACTGTTTTTT,CTSSLGPLGGRGEEKLFF
many,TRBV7-6,15,TRBJ2-3,TRBD2,TGTGCCAGCAGCCCAACTAGCGGGGGATCAGATACGCAGTATTTT,CASSPTSGGSDTQYF
many,TRBV12-3/TRBV12-4,17,TRBJ1-5,-,TGTGCCAGCAGTTACCGACAACCCGGCTATAGCAATCAGCCCCAGCATTTT,CASSYRQPGYSNQPQHF
few,TRBV5-4,15,TRBJ1-3,-,TGTGCCAGCAGCGCTGGGAAGGGCACTGGAAACACCATATATTTT,CASSAGKGTGNTIYF
many,TRBV27,14,TRBJ1-1,-,TGTGCCAGCAGTCCGAACCCAATGAACACTGAAGCTTTCTTT,CASSPNPMNTEAFF
-,TRBV2,13,TRBJ2-1,TRBD2,TGTGCCAGCAAAAGCGGGGCCTACAATGAGCAGTTCTTC,CASKSGAYNEQFF
-,TRBV27,13,TRBJ2-3,-,TGTGCCAGCAGTTTAGACCCGGGAGATACGCAGTATTTT,CASSLDPGDTQYF
-,TRBV28,15,TRBJ2-1,-,TGTGCCAGCAGTACAAGGCCACCGACCCACAATGAGCAGTTCTTC,CASSTRPPTHNEQFF
many,TRBV28,15,TRBJ2-3,-,TGTGCCAGCAGCCAGGACGCCGCTAGCACAGATACGCAGTATTTT,CASSQDAASTDTQYF
-,TRBV20-1,15,TRBJ2-7,-,TGCAGTGCTAGGGCTATAGAATACGCGAAGTACGAGCAGTACTTC,CSARAIEYAKYEQYF
once,TRBV28,15,TRBJ2-3,TRBD1,TGTGCCAGCAGTTCTGGACAGGGGGCCGCAGATACGCAGTATTTT,CASSSGQGAADTQYF
few,TRBV19,15,TRBJ2-5,TRBD2,TGTGCCAGTAGTGGTCTAGCGGGGGGGCCGGAGACCCAGTACTTC,CASSGLAGGPETQYF
-,TRBV24-1,15,TRBJ2-2,-,TGTGCCACCAGCACGACAGAAGCGAACACCGGGGAGCTGTTTTTT,CATSTTEANTGELFF
few,TRBV12-3/TRBV12-4,13,TRBJ1-2,-,TGTGCCAGCAGTGGGAACAGGGTCTATGGCTACACCTTC,CASSGNRVYGYTF
-,TRBV29-1,14,TRBJ2-7,TRBD2,TGCAGCGTTGAACCGGGACTAGCGGGAAACGAGCAGTACTTC,CSVEPGLAGNEQYF
many,TRBV7-9,11,TRBJ2-1,-,TGTGCCAGCAGCTTAGGTCAGGAGTGGTTCTTC,CASSLGQEWFF
-,TRBV28,18,TRBJ2-2,TRBD2,TGTGCCAGCACCCCAAACCCATATAGCGGGGTGAACACCGGGGAGCTGTTTTTT,CASTPNPYSGVNTGELFF
-,TRBV12-3/TRBV12-4,12,TRBJ2-5,-,TGTGCCAGCAGTCCCAGGGGGGAGGACCAGTACTTC,CASSPRGEDQYF
-,TRBV7-9,12,TRBJ1-2,-,TGTGCCAGCAGCTCCTCAGCTTCTGGCTACACCTTC,CASSSSASGYTF
-,TRBV12-3/TRBV12-4,12,TRBJ1-2,-,TGTGCCAGCAGCCCGAACGGTCGAGGCTACACCTTC,CASSPNGRGYTF
few,TRBV5-5,15,TRBJ1-2,-,TGTGCCAGCAGCCGCTACAACAGGGAATTCTATGGCTACACCTTC,CASSRYNREFYGYTF
few,TRBV27,15,TRBJ2-3,-,TGTGCCAGCATCGGAGTCTGGGCAGGCCAGGGTACGCAGTATTTT,CASIGVWAGQGTQYF
few,TRBV4-2,14,TRBJ2-5,TRBD2,TGTGCCAGCAGCCAAGAGGCGGGGGAAAAGACCCAGTACTTC,CASSQEAGEKTQYF
few,TRBV20-1,15,TRBJ1-6,TRBD1,TGCAGTGCAAGGGACAGGACCGCCTATAATTCACCCCTCCACTTT,CSARDRTAYNSPLHF
-,TRBV5-1,12,TRBJ1-2,TRBD1,TGCGCCAGCAGCTCGGGGACAGACTACTACAACTTC,CASSSGTDYYNF